Listed below are T cell receptor beta chains from one sample, sequenced in a study of T cells after yellow fever vaccination. Each CDR3 protein is one row after TCRdb ran MiXCR on the 5' RACE reads. In the table there are around 590,000 distinct CDR3 sequences, around 12% of which are singletons. The sample here was PBMCs, taken on the day of the yellow fever booster vaccination. These receptors all stem from a man aged 30-40 years who received the YFV17D yellow fever vaccine. Each CDR3 is given with its conserved first and last residue. A D gene is named only where the DNA matches it firmly. Some rows have no size entry. The others give once, few or many, or a class for an expanded clone.

J | D | length | V | size | CDR3 | DNA
TRBJ1-1 | - | 13 | TRBV7-2 | - | CASSFQVNTEAFF | TGTGCCAGCAGCTTTCAGGTGAACACTGAAGCTTTCTTT
TRBJ2-7 | TRBD1 | 14 | TRBV7-9 | - | CASSSGTGVGEQYF | TGTGCCAGCAGCTCCGGGACAGGGGTTGGGGAGCAGTACTTC
TRBJ2-6 | - | 11 | TRBV12-3/TRBV12-4 | many | CASSSANVLTF | TGTGCCAGCTCGTCGGCCAACGTCCTGACTTTC
TRBJ1-1 | TRBD1 | 13 | TRBV7-9 | - | CASSPRQGREAFF | TGTGCCAGCAGCCCCCGACAGGGGCGGGAAGCTTTCTTT
TRBJ2-7 | TRBD2 | 15 | TRBV7-2 | - | CASSFSGLENYEQYF | TGTGCCAGCAGCTTCTCCGGACTAGAAAACTACGAGCAGTACTTC
TRBJ2-7 | - | 15 | TRBV6-2/TRBV6-3 | many | CASRSPTHKSYEQYF | TGTGCCAGCAGATCCCCCACGCACAAATCCTACGAGCAGTACTTC
TRBJ2-5 | - | 15 | TRBV18 | - | CASSPPAGRQETQYF | TGTGCCAGCTCACCGCCGGCAGGGAGGCAAGAGACCCAGTACTTC
TRBJ1-2 | TRBD1 | 13 | TRBV12-3/TRBV12-4 | many | CASSRTGDYGYTF | TGTGCCAGCAGCCGAACAGGGGACTATGGCTACACCTTC
TRBJ2-1 | - | 12 | TRBV12-3/TRBV12-4 | few | CASRQADNEQFF | TGTGCCAGCAGACAGGCGGACAATGAGCAGTTCTTC
TRBJ2-7 | TRBD1 | 12 | TRBV20-1 | - | CSADRASYEQYF | TGCAGCGCAGACAGGGCCTCCTACGAGCAGTACTTC
TRBJ2-1 | - | 14 | TRBV5-1 | few | CASSLGRDGDEQFF | TGCGCCAGCAGCTTGGGCAGGGACGGGGATGAGCAGTTCTTC
TRBJ1-6 | TRBD1 | 15 | TRBV7-2 | - | CASSLARQGNSPLHF | TGTGCCAGCAGCTTAGCCCGACAGGGTAATTCACCCCTCCACTTT
TRBJ2-1 | - | 11 | TRBV25-1 | many | CASSPEHEQFF | TGTGCCAGCAGCCCGGAGCATGAGCAGTTCTTC
TRBJ2-5 | - | 15 | TRBV7-9 | - | CASSFFSGPQETQYF | TGTGCCAGCAGCTTCTTTAGCGGACCCCAAGAGACCCAGTACTTC
TRBJ1-2 | - | 13 | TRBV12-3/TRBV12-4 | many | CASSLAGSYGYTF | TGTGCCAGCAGTTTGGCCGGGAGCTATGGCTACACCTTC
TRBJ2-3 | - | 14 | TRBV2 | few | CASNVGVYTDTQYF | TGTGCCAGCAATGTGGGTGTATACACAGATACGCAGTATTTT
TRBJ2-7 | - | 12 | TRBV9 | - | CASSSDDYEQYF | TGTGCCAGCAGTAGCGATGACTACGAGCAGTACTTC
TRBJ2-1 | - | 11 | TRBV20-1 | - | CSVVVVGEQFF | TGCAGTGTTGTGGTAGTGGGTGAGCAGTTCTTC
TRBJ2-7 | TRBD2 | 18 | TRBV4-3 | - | CASLPTSGSWIGTYEQYF | TGCGCCAGCCTACCGACTAGCGGGAGTTGGATAGGGACCTACGAGCAGTACTTC
TRBJ2-3 | TRBD2 | 16 | TRBV12-3/TRBV12-4 | - | CASSFLPGEGPDTQYF | TGTGCCAGCAGTTTTCTCCCGGGGGAGGGCCCAGATACGCAGTATTTT
TRBJ2-1 | - | 15 | TRBV27 | - | CASRNTGTGTNEQFF | TGTGCCAGCAGGAACACCGGGACGGGAACTAATGAGCAGTTCTTC
TRBJ2-7 | - | 14 | TRBV7-2 | - | CASSFGGITYEQYF | TGTGCCAGCAGCTTCGGGGGTATTACCTACGAGCAGTACTTC
TRBJ2-3 | - | 14 | TRBV7-9 | - | CASSPDTYTDTQYF | TGTGCCAGCAGCCCGGACACTTACACAGATACGCAGTATTTT
TRBJ2-1 | - | 14 | TRBV7-8 | - | CASSDQGMDNEQFF | TGTGCCAGCTCCGACCAGGGCATGGACAATGAGCAGTTCTTC
TRBJ2-1 | - | 13 | TRBV20-1 | - | CSRRPQDYNEQFF | TGCAGTCGGAGGCCTCAAGATTACAATGAGCAGTTCTTC
TRBJ2-3 | TRBD1 | 16 | TRBV5-1 | - | CASSIPGTGSGDTQYF | TGCGCCAGCAGCATTCCCGGGACAGGGAGCGGGGATACGCAGTATTTT
TRBJ2-6 | - | 16 | TRBV5-1 | few | CASSLSLSRGANVLTF | TGCGCCAGCAGCTTGAGCCTCTCGAGGGGGGCCAACGTCCTGACTTTC
TRBJ1-4 | - | 14 | TRBV7-9 | few | CASSFSEEGGKLFF | TGTGCCAGCAGCTTCTCCGAGGAAGGCGGAAAACTGTTTTTT
TRBJ2-1 | - | 15 | TRBV27 | few | CASSHSGDQYNEQFF | TGTGCCAGCAGTCATTCCGGGGACCAATACAATGAGCAGTTCTTC
TRBJ2-7 | - | 17 | TRBV6-1 | few | CASSEARGDRFQYEQYF | TGTGCCAGCAGTGAAGCAAGGGGAGACAGGTTTCAATACGAGCAGTACTTC
TRBJ2-5 | TRBD2 | 16 | TRBV5-1 | - | CASRLGLAGGPETQYF | TGCGCCAGCCGCCTGGGATTAGCGGGAGGCCCGGAGACCCAGTACTTC